Below are 12 T cell receptor beta chains sequenced from a single sample in a study of regulatory T cells in long-lasting Graves disease. Through Arm-PCR of CDR3 regions and iRepertoire HTBI primers, TCR beta libraries were built. Each CDR3 protein is one row after TCRdb ran MiXCR on the multiplex PCR reads. The sample has 360,000 or so distinct CDR3 sequences; 15% to 20% are singletons. Time point: newly diagnosed GD, antithyroid drugs for less than 3 months. Extracted RNA from PBMCs served as the source of the TCR library. These data were also reused for a study on T cells in Graves' hyperthyroidism and ophthalmopathy.

The sample was peripheral blood mononuclear cells (PBMCs), taken at new diagnosis, from a patient treated with antithyroid drugs. These TCRs come from a young woman with Graves disease.

This clonotype showed up many times. This sequence joins TRBV29-1 and TRBJ2-5; D gene uncertain. The V end was cut by 7 bases, the J end by 5 bases, with 17 bases between. The length of the CDR3 is 13 residues. Germline loops: CDR1 SQVTM, CDR2 ANQGSEA. In DNA, the CDR3 is TGCAGCGGTAGTGTAAGATCAAGGGAGACCCAGTACTTC. Amino acids: CSGSVRSRETQYF.

This clonotype was recorded many times. V is TRBV12-3 or TRBV12-4 and J is TRBJ1-2; D possibly corresponds to TRBD1 (6 bases). V was shortened by 6 bases and J by 8 bases, with 16 bases between the two germline ends. The CDR3 spans 13 residues. The CDR3, as DNA: TGTGCCAGCAGAGGGGGTGGGCTGAGAGGCTACACCTTC. Amino acid sequence: CASRGGGLRGYTF.

This clonotype has more than one count but fewer than ten. The V gene is TRBV11-1, the J gene TRBJ2-1, with D perhaps matching TRBD1 or TRBD2 (5 bases each). Trimming removed 5 bases from V and 7 bases from J, with 18 bases in between. This CDR3 comprises 15 residues. Germline-derived CDR1 and CDR2 are SGHAT and FQDESV (reference sequence). CDR3 sequence: CASSVRSLGGNEQFF. As DNA, the CDR3 is TGTGCCAGCAGCGTACGGTCACTTGGGGGAAATGAGCAGTTCTTC.

As to this clonotype: A much more abundant neighbour one base away suggests this may be a read error. This sequence joins TRBV27 and TRBJ2-4, with TRBD2 as a possible D gene (5 bases). Trimming took 5 bases from V and 13 from J, leaving 18 bases between them. Germline values: CDR1 MNHEY, CDR2 SMNVEV (reference sequence). The CDR3 extends over 13 amino acids. In DNA, the CDR3 is TGTGCCAGCAGTCTCGGGGAACACAATGAGCAGTACTTC. It encodes CASSLGEHNEQYF.

At least ten counts were recorded for this clonotype. The V gene is TRBV11-2, the J gene TRBJ2-1; 10 nucleotides match TRBD2. The CDR3 has 15 amino acids. Germline V CDR1 and CDR2: SGHAT, FQNNGV. V gave up 3 bases and J gave up 7 bases; unmatched junction bases: 6. In DNA form, the CDR3 reads TGTGCCAGCAGCTTGATGTCTAGCGGGGGAAATGAGCAGTTCTTC. Protein sequence: CASSLMSSGGNEQFF.

This clonotype came up many times. V usage is TRBV10-1 and J usage is TRBJ2-1; D is possibly TRBD2 (5 bases). The CDR3 consists of 13 residues. Germline V gives CDR1 WNHNN, CDR2 SYGVQD (reference sequence). The V end was cut by 8 bases, the J end by 4 bases, with 12 bases between. The CDR3 here is CASSDSLYNEQFF. The CDR3 nucleotides are TGCGCCAGCTCGGACTCCCTATACAATGAGCAGTTCTTC.

The CDR3 region has the DNA TGTGCCAGCAGTTTCCTGGGATCTGGCTACGAGCAGTACTTC. This encodes CASSFLGSGYEQYF. The chain carries TRBV6-9 and TRBJ2-7; D is undetermined. The CDR3 runs 14 residues. Germline V gene data show CDR1 as MNHGY and CDR2 as SVAAGI. V dropped 4 bases and J dropped 3 bases, with 13 bases sitting between them.

J is TRBJ1-5 and V is TRBV28, with 7 bases identical to TRBD1. Per the germline V gene, CDR1 is MDHEN and CDR2 is SYDVKM. The junction had 8 bases not matched to a gene; V was cut back by 2 bases and J by 4 bases. The CDR3 runs 16 residues. Written as DNA, the CDR3 is TGTGCCAGCAGTTTAGAGTCCCTCAGGGGGAATCAGCCCCAGCATTTT. This encodes CASSLESLRGNQPQHF.

This clonotype was detected many times. The CDR3 reads CASSPGLNTGELFF. Here the CDR3 DNA reads TGTGCCAGCTCACCGGGACTAAACACCGGGGAGCTGTTTTTT. The genes are TRBV18 and TRBJ2-2; the match to TRBD2 covers 7 bases. In germline, CDR1 is KGHSH, CDR2 LQKENI. The junction had 0 bases not matched to a gene; V was cut back by 3 bases and J by 2 bases. The CDR3 is 14 residues long.

In its sample, this clonotype was seen many times. The chain employs TRBV3-1 and TRBJ2-1; a possible D gene is TRBD2 (6 bases). The CDR3 has 15 residues. V lost 8 bases to trimming and J lost 5 bases, with 19 bases between them. Looked up from germline, CDR1 is LGHDT and CDR2 is YNNKEL (reference sequence). This CDR3 is CASSPPGLANNEQFF. The CDR3 coding sequence is TGTGCCAGCTCCCCTCCGGGACTCGCTAACAATGAGCAGTTCTTC.

This clonotype was seen repeatedly, ten times or more. The chain carries TRBV28 and TRBJ1-1, with no clear D. The CDR3 has 12 residues. Germline V gene sequence: CDR1 MDHEN, CDR2 SYDVKM. V lost 5 bases and J 5 bases, leaving 9 bases between the germline ends. The CDR3 bases are TGTGCCAGCAGTGGGCTGGGTACTGAAGCTTTCTTT. Amino acid sequence: CASSGLGTEAFF.

The chain employs TRBV5-1 and TRBJ2-7; TRBD2 matches 8 bases. Germline V gene sequence: CDR1 SGHRS, CDR2 YFSETQ. This CDR3 contains 14 residues. Trimming cost V 5 bases and J 6 bases; bases outside gene matches: 10. CDR3 amino acids: CASSLWAGGREQYF. CDR3 sequence (DNA): TGCGCCAGCAGTCTCTGGGCGGGGGGACGCGAGCAGTACTTC.